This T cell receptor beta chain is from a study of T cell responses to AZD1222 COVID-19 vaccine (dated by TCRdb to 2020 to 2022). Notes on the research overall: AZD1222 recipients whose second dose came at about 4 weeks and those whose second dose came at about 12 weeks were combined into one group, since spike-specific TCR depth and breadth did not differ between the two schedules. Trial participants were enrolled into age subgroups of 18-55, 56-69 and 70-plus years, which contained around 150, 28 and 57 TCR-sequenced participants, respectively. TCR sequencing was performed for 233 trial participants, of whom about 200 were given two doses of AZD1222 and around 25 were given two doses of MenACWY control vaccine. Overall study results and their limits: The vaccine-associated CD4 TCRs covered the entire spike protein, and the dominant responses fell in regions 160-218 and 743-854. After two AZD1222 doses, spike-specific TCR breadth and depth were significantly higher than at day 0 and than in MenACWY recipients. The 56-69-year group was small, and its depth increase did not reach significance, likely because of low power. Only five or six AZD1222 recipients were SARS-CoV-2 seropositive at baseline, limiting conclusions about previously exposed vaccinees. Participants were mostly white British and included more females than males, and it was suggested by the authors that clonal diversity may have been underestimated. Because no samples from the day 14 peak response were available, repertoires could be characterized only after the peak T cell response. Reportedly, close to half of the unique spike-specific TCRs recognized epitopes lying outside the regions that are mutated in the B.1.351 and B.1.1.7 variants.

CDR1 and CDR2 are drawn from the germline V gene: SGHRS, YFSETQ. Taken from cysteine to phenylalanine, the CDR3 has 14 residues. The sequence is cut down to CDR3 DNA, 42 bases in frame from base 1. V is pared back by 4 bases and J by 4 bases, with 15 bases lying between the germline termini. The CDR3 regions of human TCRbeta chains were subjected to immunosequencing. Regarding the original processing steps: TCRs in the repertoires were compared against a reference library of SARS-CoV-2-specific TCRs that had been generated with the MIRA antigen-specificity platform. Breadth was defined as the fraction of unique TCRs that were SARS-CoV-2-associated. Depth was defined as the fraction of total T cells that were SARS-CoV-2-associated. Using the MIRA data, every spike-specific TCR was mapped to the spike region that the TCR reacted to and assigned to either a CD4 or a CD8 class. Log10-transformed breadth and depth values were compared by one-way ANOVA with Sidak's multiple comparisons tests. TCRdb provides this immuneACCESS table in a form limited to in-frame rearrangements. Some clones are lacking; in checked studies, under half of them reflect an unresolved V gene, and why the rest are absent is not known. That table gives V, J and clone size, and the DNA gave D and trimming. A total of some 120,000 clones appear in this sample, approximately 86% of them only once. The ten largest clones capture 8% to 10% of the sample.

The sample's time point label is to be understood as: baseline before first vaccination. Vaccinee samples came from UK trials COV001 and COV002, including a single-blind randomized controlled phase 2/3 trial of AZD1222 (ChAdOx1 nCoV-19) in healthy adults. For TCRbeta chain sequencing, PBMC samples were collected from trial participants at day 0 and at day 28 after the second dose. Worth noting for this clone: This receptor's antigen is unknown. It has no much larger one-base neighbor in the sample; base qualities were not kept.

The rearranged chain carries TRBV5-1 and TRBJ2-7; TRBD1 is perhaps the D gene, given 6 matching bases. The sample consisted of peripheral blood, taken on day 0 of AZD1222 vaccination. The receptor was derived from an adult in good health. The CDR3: CASSQQGRGYEQYF. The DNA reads TGCGCCAGCAGCCAACAGGGTCGCGGTTACGAGCAGTACTTC. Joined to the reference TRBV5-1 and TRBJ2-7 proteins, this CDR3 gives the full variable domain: KAGVTQTPRYLIKTRGQQVTLSCSPISGHRSVSWYQQTPGQGLQFLFEYFSETQRNKGNFPGRFSGRQFSNSRSEMNVSTLELGDSALYLCASSQQGRGYEQYFGPGTRLTVT.